The 26 T cell receptor beta chains given below trace back to one sample, sequenced in a study of shared clonotypes between healthy human individuals. Using immunoSEQ multiplex PCR, the repertoire was profiled, and TCRdb retains in-frame clones only, with some absent. The repertoire holds 2 million to 2.5 million clones, with almost 96% as singletons. The sequencing sample was made of naive CD4+ T cells sorted from blood. Subset indicated: CD45RA+ positively selected. These receptors were obtained from a man between 18 and 29 years old in good health.

Worth noting for this clone: The identical CDR3 is also encoded by other nucleotide sequences in the sample. The rearrangement links TRBV29-1 to TRBJ2-1; possibly TRBD1 for D (5 bases). The CDR3 consists of 12 residues. Trimming took 7 bases from V and 0 from J, leaving 7 bases between them. Germline assignment: CDR1 SQVTM and CDR2 ANQGSEA. CDR3 in amino acids: CSATVSYNEQFF. DNA of the CDR3: TGCAGCGCGACAGTCTCCTACAATGAGCAGTTCTTC.

A remark on this clone: This sample also contains other DNA sequences that code for the same CDR3. This chain connects TRBV6-5 to TRBJ1-1, with D hard to call. Germline values: CDR1 MNHEY, CDR2 SVGAGI. CDR3 size: 14 residues. V lost 2 bases and J 0 bases, leaving 7 bases between the germline ends. Here the CDR3 DNA reads TGTGCCAGCAGTTACGGCGGCTTGAACACTGAAGCTTTCTTT. This encodes CASSYGGLNTEAFF.

V gene TRBV6-5 combines with J gene TRBJ2-7, with TRBD1 as a possible D gene (5 bases). Germline CDR1 reads MNHEY; CDR2 reads SVGAGI. The CDR3 spans 16 residues. V shed 0 bases and J shed 1 base, with 13 bases lying between them. The CDR3: CASSYSKLRQSYEQYF. CDR3 DNA: TGTGCCAGCAGTTACTCGAAGCTCCGACAGTCCTACGAGCAGTACTTC.

V usage is TRBV28 and J usage is TRBJ2-2; TRBD1 agrees at 8 bases. The CDR3 covers 15 residues. From germline, CDR1 is MDHEN and CDR2 SYDVKM. The V and J ends lost 3 bases and 4 bases, in that order; junction bases with no gene match: 4. CDR3 residues: CASSFRDRPTGELFF. CDR3 DNA: TGTGCCAGCAGTTTCCGGGACAGGCCCACCGGGGAGCTGTTTTTT.

The CDR3: CASSRNTRGTSYEQYF. CDR3 bases: TGTGCCAGCAGTCGCAATACTCGCGGGACCTCCTACGAGCAGTACTTC. This chain uses TRBV27 with TRBJ2-7; TRBD2 might be the D (6 bases). This CDR3 spans 16 amino acids. Trimming stripped 5 bases from V and 0 bases from J, with 17 bases between. The germline CDR1 and CDR2 sequences are MNHEY and SMNVEV (reference sequence).

This rearrangement joins TRBV6-5 to TRBJ1-1; D is possibly TRBD1 (6 bases). There are 14 residues in the CDR3. V was pared by 8 bases and J by 4 bases, with 17 bases between. Germline V lookup: CDR1 MNHEY, CDR2 SVGAGI. CDR3 DNA sequence: TGTGCCAGCCAAAGGGGAGGGGGGAGCACTGAAGCTTTCTTT. This encodes CASQRGGGSTEAFF.

This chain links TRBV30 with TRBJ2-3; D tentatively reads TRBD1 or TRBD2 (5 bases each). V was pared by 3 bases and J by 11 bases, with 21 bases between. This CDR3 has 14 residues. Per the germline V gene, CDR1 is GTSNPN and CDR2 is SVGIG (reference sequence). The CDR3 region is CAWRHTAGTVGQYF. CDR3 coding DNA: TGTGCCTGGAGGCACACCGCCGGGACCGTCGGGCAGTATTTT.

This chain joins TRBV11-3 and TRBJ2-1; the D is unclear. The CDR3 consists of 13 residues. The V gene lost 4 bases and the J gene lost 9 bases, with 13 bases spanning the gap. The germline V gene has CDR1 SGHNT and CDR2 YENEEA. This CDR3 is CASSSLERGEQFF. In DNA, the CDR3 is TGTGCCAGCAGCTCCCTGGAGAGAGGTGAGCAGTTCTTC. Full variable domain (rest looked up from reference TRBV11-3 and TRBJ2-1): EAGVVQSPRYKIIEKKQPVAFWCNPISGHNTLYWYLQNLGQGPELLIRYENEEAVDDSQLPKDRFSAERLKGVDSTLKIQPAELGDSAVYLCASSSLERGEQFFGPGTRLTVL.

V usage is TRBV19 and J usage is TRBJ1-2; 8 bases match TRBD1. With 5 bases clipped from V and 8 bases from J, the junction kept 10 bases outside the gene matches. Germline CDR1 LNHDA, CDR2 SQIVND (reference sequence). The CDR3 has 14 amino acids. The CDR3 nucleotides read TGTGCCAGTAGTGGTGGACAGGGATTTCGGGGCTACACCTTC. This sequence encodes CASSGGQGFRGYTF.

This chain uses TRBV30 with TRBJ1-5, with 11 bases identical to TRBD1. This CDR3 has 15 amino acids. J lost 3 bases, V lost 1 base, and 2 bases had no gene match. CDR1 GTSNPN and CDR2 SVGIG come from the germline V gene (reference sequence). The CDR3 region is CAWSGTGGPNQPQHF. The CDR3 nucleotides read TGTGCCTGGAGTGGGACAGGGGGCCCCAATCAGCCCCAGCATTTT.

With respect to this clone: Other DNA sequences in this sample translate to the same CDR3. The chain combines TRBV18 with TRBJ1-2; D ambiguous. The CDR3 length is 13 residues. Germline CDR1 reads KGHSH; CDR2 reads LQKENI. Trimming took off 5 bases at V and 0 bases at J, with 7 bases between the two ends. The CDR3 loop is CASSREANYGYTF. The CDR3 DNA reads as TGTGCCAGCTCAAGGGAAGCTAACTATGGCTACACCTTC.

This clone appeared once. The chain's CDR3 is CASRAVSSYNSPLHF. The CDR3 DNA reads TGTGCCAGCAGGGCAGTTAGCTCCTATAATTCACCCCTCCACTTT. This chain joins TRBV6-4 and TRBJ1-6; no clear D. Germline V gives CDR1 MRHNA, CDR2 SNTAGT. Trimming shortened V by 6 bases and J by 0 bases, and 9 bases separated the two germline ends. The length of the CDR3 is 15 residues.

The chain is built from TRBV4-1 and TRBJ1-1, with D unclear. Trimming pared 0 bases from V and 4 bases from J, leaving 9 bases between. Germline lookup yields CDR1 MGHRA and CDR2 YSYEKL. The CDR3 loop spans 14 amino acids. CDR3 nucleotide sequence: TGCGCCAGCAGCCAAGATTTTTTCCGCACTGAAGCTTTCTTT. Its translation: CASSQDFFRTEAFF.

The gene calls are TRBV5-1 and TRBJ2-5; 7 nucleotides agree with TRBD1. The ends lost 4 bases at V and 2 bases at J; junction bases unmatched: 8. The V gene's germline CDR1 is SGHRS and CDR2 YFSETQ. This CDR3 comprises 15 residues. Written as DNA, the CDR3 is TGCGCCAGCAGCAAGCTTGGGACAGTTCAAGAGACCCAGTACTTC. It codes for CASSKLGTVQETQYF. The variable domain in full, with the rest retrieved from reference TRBV5-1 and TRBJ2-5, is KAGVTQTPRYLIKTRGQQVTLSCSPISGHRSVSWYQQTPGQGLQFLFEYFSETQRNKGNFPGRFSGRQFSNSRSEMNVSTLELGDSALYLCASSKLGTVQETQYFGPGTRLLVL.

This clone was detected only once. V usage is TRBV4-1 and J usage is TRBJ1-5; D is undetermined. Germline V gene sequence: CDR1 MGHRA, CDR2 YSYEKL. V gave up 6 bases and J gave up 3 bases, with 12 bases separating them. The CDR3 consists of 14 residues. CDR3 nucleotide sequence: TGCGCCAGCAGGCGCCCCCCTTTCAATCAGCCCCAGCATTTT. As protein: CASRRPPFNQPQHF.

Points on this clone: Different DNA sequences within this sample yield the same CDR3. The chain employs TRBV5-4 and TRBJ1-6; TRBD1 matches at 8 bases. J gave up 10 bases and V 0 bases, and 3 bases lay outside the gene matches. Germline loops: CDR1 SGHNT, CDR2 YYREEE (reference sequence). The CDR3 has 14 amino acids. The CDR3 spells CASSLGQGTSPLHF. The CDR3 bases are TGTGCCAGCAGCTTGGGACAGGGGACCTCACCCCTCCACTTT.

The chain has TRBV27 and TRBJ2-7, with D perhaps TRBD1 (6 bases). The V end lost 6 bases, the J end lost 4 bases, and 34 bases lay between the germline ends. Germline V gene data show CDR1 as MNHEY and CDR2 as SMNVEV (reference sequence). The CDR3 runs to 20 residues. The CDR3 sequence: CASRPYTGLSPHLSGYEQYF. The CDR3 region has the DNA TGTGCCAGCAGACCGTACACAGGGCTCTCGCCGCACTTAAGTGGTTACGAGCAGTACTTC.

V gene TRBV5-1 combines with J gene TRBJ2-5, with 14 positions matching TRBD2. This CDR3 has 15 residues. The J segment lost 5 bases and the V segment lost 5 bases, leaving 5 bases of the junction unmatched. Germline V CDR1 and CDR2: SGHRS, YFSETQ. The CDR3 loop reads CASSGTSGSSETQYF. CDR3 DNA sequence: TGCGCCAGCAGTGGGACTAGCGGGAGTAGCGAGACCCAGTACTTC. Filled out from reference TRBV5-1 and TRBJ2-5, the complete variable domain reads KAGVTQTPRYLIKTRGQQVTLSCSPISGHRSVSWYQQTPGQGLQFLFEYFSETQRNKGNFPGRFSGRQFSNSRSEMNVSTLELGDSALYLCASSGTSGSSETQYFGPGTRLLVL.

The genes are TRBV7-9 and TRBJ1-5, with TRBD1 identical over 7 bases. Trimming took 5 bases from V and 6 from J; bases not matched to a gene: 7. Germline V gives CDR1 SEHNR, CDR2 FQNEAQ (reference sequence). The CDR3 is 14 amino acids. As DNA, the CDR3 is TGTGCCAGCAGCCCCGAGGGGGCTGCTCAGCCCCAGCATTTT. It codes for CASSPEGAAQPQHF.

The rearrangement links TRBV4-3 to TRBJ2-2; 9 nucleotides align to TRBD2. CDR1 is LGHNA, CDR2 YSLEER, per germline. The CDR3 contains 14 residues. V dropped 3 bases and J dropped 6; count of bases not matched to a gene: 2. The CDR3 spells CASSQGTSSGELFF. In nucleotides, the CDR3 is TGCGCCAGCAGCCAGGGGACTAGCTCCGGGGAGCTGTTTTTT.

This chain links TRBV6-5 with TRBJ1-3; D remains unclear. The V gene lost 5 bases and the J gene lost 3 bases, with 11 bases spanning the gap. CDR1 MNHEY and CDR2 SVGAGI come from the germline V gene. This CDR3 comprises 14 residues. CDR3 region: CASSRSSFGNTIYF. The CDR3 coding sequence is TGTGCCAGCAGTCGCTCAAGTTTTGGAAACACCATATATTTT.

The chain joins TRBV5-1 to TRBJ2-3; 8 nucleotides align to TRBD2. The ends lost 0 bases at V and 4 bases at J; junction bases unmatched: 7. Germline V CDR1 and CDR2: SGHRS, YFSETQ. The CDR3 runs to 16 residues. The CDR3 nucleotides are TGCGCCAGCAGCTTGGCGGGGGGGCCTGGGTCAGATACGCAGTATTTT. Amino acids: CASSLAGGPGSDTQYF.

As for this clone: It is likely a read error, because the conserved phenylalanine at the end of the CDR3 is missing. The chain joins TRBV9 to TRBJ2-2; no clear D. The CDR3 covers 14 residues. Germline CDR1 SGDLS, CDR2 YYNGEE. V was cut by 0 bases and J by 1 base, with 4 bases left in between. CDR3 DNA: TGTGCCAGCAGCGTAGTATGGAACACCGGGGAGCTGTTTTCT. Its translation: CASSVVWNTGELFS.

The chain joins TRBV9 to TRBJ2-4; 13 nucleotides match TRBD2. V lost 5 bases, J lost 8 bases, and 4 bases stayed unmatched. Per germline, CDR1 SGDLS and CDR2 YYNGEE. This CDR3 spans 14 amino acids. CDR3 sequence: CASSRTSGSYIQYF. The CDR3 nucleotides read TGTGCCAGCAGTCGGACTAGCGGGAGTTACATTCAGTACTTC.

As for this clone: Different DNA sequences within this sample yield the same CDR3. This chain connects TRBV5-1 to TRBJ1-4; D remains ambiguous. V gave up 0 bases and J gave up 0 bases, with 3 bases separating them. Per the germline V gene, CDR1 is SGHRS and CDR2 is YFSETQ. This CDR3 has 14 amino acids. CDR3 DNA: TGCGCCAGCAGCTTGGGACCAACTAATGAAAAACTGTTTTTT. The encoded protein is CASSLGPTNEKLFF.

This clone was counted a single time. V gene TRBV15 combines with J gene TRBJ1-1, with a weak D call TRBD1 (6 bases). The V and J ends lost 5 bases and 2 bases respectively, with 9 bases between them. Germline loops: CDR1 LNHNV, CDR2 YYDKDF (reference sequence). The CDR3 is 13 residues long. The CDR3 loop is CATSWDTNTEAFF. The CDR3 DNA reads TGTGCCACCAGCTGGGACACAAACACTGAAGCTTTCTTT. The complete variable domain, with remaining parts taken from reference TRBV15 and TRBJ1-1, reads DAMVIQNPRYQVTQFGKPVTLSCSQTLNHNVMYWYQQKSSQAPKLLFHYYDKDFNNEADTPDNFQSRRPNTSFCFLDIRSPGLGDTAMYLCATSWDTNTEAFFGQGTRLTVV.